The rows below give T cell receptor beta chains drawn from one sample of a study of CD8+ T cells in alopecia areata. Profiling relied on immunoSEQ multiplex PCR, and the TCRdb table lists in-frame clones only, not all of them. This table has some 98,000 clones, 60% to 65% appearing once. The sequencing used CD8+ T cells sorted from blood, collected at week 4, from a patient treated with tofacitinib. The receptors shown here come from a human donor with alopecia areata. The CDR3 runs from the conserved cysteine through the conserved F or W. The D gene is left open where the match is weak. Clone size is given for some rows only: seen once, a few or many times, or a class if the clone is expanded.

V: TRBV4-1
size: few
J: TRBJ2-5
D: .
CDR3: CASSLLSSPHFQETQYF
DNA: TGCGCCAGCAGTCTGCTTAGTTCGCCGCACTTCCAAGAGACCCAGTACTTC

V: TRBV5-1
size: .
J: TRBJ2-5
D: .
CDR3: CASSPEQGRPETQYF
DNA: TGCGCCAGCAGCCCGGAGCAGGGGCGACCCGAGACCCAGTACTTC

V: TRBV5-6
size: .
J: TRBJ2-7
D: .
CDR3: CASSLVPRDEQYF
DNA: TGTGCCAGCAGCTTGGTTCCCCGGGACGAGCAGTACTTC

V: TRBV7-3
size: once
J: TRBJ2-4
D: TRBD1
CDR3: CASSSGQGLAKNIQYF
DNA: TGTGCCAGCAGCTCCGGACAGGGACTAGCCAAAAACATTCAGTACTTC

V: TRBV7-2
size: .
J: TRBJ2-3
D: TRBD2
CDR3: CASSLGDSSGSTNTQYF
DNA: TGTGCCAGCAGCTTAGGGGATTCTAGCGGGAGTACGAATACGCAGTATTTT

V: TRBV4-3
size: .
J: TRBJ2-1
D: .
CDR3: CASSQGVRGSSYNEQFF
DNA: TGCGCCAGCAGCCAAGGTGTGCGGGGAAGCTCCTACAATGAGCAGTTCTTC

V: TRBV7-9
size: .
J: TRBJ1-2
D: TRBD1
CDR3: CASSWTGRYTF
DNA: TGTGCCAGCAGCTGGACAGGCCGCTACACCTTC

V: TRBV5-4
size: .
J: TRBJ1-2
D: TRBD1
CDR3: CASSGTGGAFNYGYTF
DNA: TGTGCCAGCAGCGGGACAGGGGGCGCGTTTAACTATGGCTACACCTTC

V: TRBV27
size: .
J: TRBJ2-7
D: TRBD2
CDR3: CASSYRQVKRLAGFYEQYF
DNA: TGTGCCAGCAGTTATCGACAGGTGAAAAGACTAGCGGGTTTCTACGAGCAGTACTTC

V: TRBV27
size: many
J: TRBJ2-7
D: .
CDR3: CASRLGALGTSYEQYF
DNA: TGTGCCAGCAGGCTGGGGGCCTTAGGGACCTCCTACGAGCAGTACTTC

V: TRBV5-4
size: .
J: TRBJ2-5
D: .
CDR3: CASSRQQETQYF
DNA: TGTGCCAGCAGTCGACAGCAAGAGACCCAGTACTTC

V: TRBV29-1
size: .
J: TRBJ1-1
D: .
CDR3: CSEGAEAFF
DNA: TGCAGCGAGGGGGCTGAAGCTTTCTTT

V: TRBV6-6
size: few
J: TRBJ2-7
D: TRBD2
CDR3: CASSYSSSGGHEQYF
DNA: TGTGCCAGCAGTTACTCGAGTAGCGGGGGCCACGAGCAGTACTTC

V: TRBV4-3
size: .
J: TRBJ2-5
D: TRBD1
CDR3: CASSQDRTGYETQYF
DNA: TGCGCCAGCAGCCAAGATCGGACAGGGTACGAGACCCAGTACTTC

V: TRBV29-1
size: .
J: TRBJ2-1
D: TRBD2
CDR3: CSVEVWRTSGLNEQFF
DNA: TGCAGCGTTGAAGTGTGGAGGACTAGCGGTTTGAATGAGCAGTTCTTC

V: TRBV5-1
size: .
J: TRBJ2-7
D: TRBD2
CDR3: CASSDGLAPVHEQYF
DNA: TGCGCCAGCAGCGACGGACTAGCCCCGGTCCACGAGCAGTACTTC

V: TRBV19
size: .
J: TRBJ2-7
D: TRBD1
CDR3: CASSIRDRGPYEQYF
DNA: TGTGCCAGTAGTATCCGGGACAGGGGGCCCTACGAGCAGTACTTC

V: TRBV28
size: few
J: TRBJ2-1
D: TRBD2
CDR3: CASSLGTSGYNEQFF
DNA: TGTGCCAGCAGTTTAGGGACTAGCGGATACAATGAGCAGTTCTTC

V: TRBV15
size: .
J: TRBJ2-1
D: TRBD1
CDR3: CATSSRGLPDNEQFF
DNA: TGTGCCACCAGCAGCAGGGGGCTCCCTGACAATGAGCAGTTCTTC

V: TRBV5-1
size: .
J: TRBJ2-2
D: TRBD1
CDR3: CASRRPDREDTGELFF
DNA: TGCGCCAGCCGCCGACCGGACAGGGAGGACACCGGGGAGCTGTTTTTT

V: TRBV25-1
size: few
J: TRBJ2-7
D: TRBD2
CDR3: CASSGGAGDEQYF
DNA: TGTGCCAGCAGTGGTGGTGCGGGGGACGAGCAGTACTTC

V: TRBV29-1
size: .
J: TRBJ2-5
D: TRBD2
CDR3: CSVPSGSGTQYF
DNA: TGCAGTGTGCCTAGCGGCTCGGGGACCCAGTACTTC

V: TRBV29-1
size: .
J: TRBJ2-7
D: .
CDR3: CSVEHAGRGRNEQYF
DNA: TGCAGCGTTGAGCATGCTGGCAGGGGAAGGAACGAGCAGTACTTC

V: TRBV29-1
size: many
J: TRBJ2-1
D: .
CDR3: CSVVDNEQFF
DNA: TGCAGCGTGGTGGACAATGAGCAGTTCTTC

V: TRBV5-4
size: .
J: TRBJ1-2
D: .
CDR3: CASTRGGWNYGYTF
DNA: TGTGCCAGCACCCGGGGGGGTTGGAACTATGGCTACACCTTC

V: TRBV29-1
size: few
J: TRBJ2-5
D: .
CDR3: CSVEGGIQETQYF
DNA: TGCAGCGTTGAAGGTGGGATCCAAGAGACCCAGTACTTC

V: TRBV9
size: .
J: TRBJ2-5
D: .
CDR3: CASSEWGGETQYF
DNA: TGTGCCAGCAGTGAGTGGGGAGGCGAGACCCAGTACTTC

V: TRBV4-1
size: .
J: TRBJ2-1
D: TRBD2
CDR3: CASSQSPSGVYNEQFF
DNA: TGCGCCAGCAGCCAATCACCTAGCGGGGTTTACAATGAGCAGTTCTTC

V: TRBV29-1
size: .
J: TRBJ2-7
D: .
CDR3: CSVTPGGTLTEQYF
DNA: TGCAGCGTGACCCCCGGCGGGACGTTGACCGAGCAGTACTTC

V: TRBV10-3
size: .
J: TRBJ2-4
D: .
CDR3: CAISESIQVVKNIQYF
DNA: TGTGCCATCAGTGAGTCGATCCAGGTCGTGAAAAACATTCAGTACTTC

V: TRBV6-6
size: .
J: TRBJ1-5
D: .
CDR3: CASRQTANSNQPQHF
DNA: TGTGCCAGCAGGCAGACAGCGAATAGCAATCAGCCCCAGCATTTT

V: TRBV4-1
size: few
J: TRBJ2-7
D: TRBD2
CDR3: CASSQEVRGGSYEQYF
DNA: TGCGCCAGCAGCCAAGAGGTGCGGGGGGGCTCCTACGAGCAGTACTTC

V: TRBV4-2
size: .
J: TRBJ2-2
D: TRBD2
CDR3: CASSQFWNSGDTGELFF
DNA: TGTGCCAGCAGCCAATTTTGGAACAGCGGGGACACCGGGGAGCTGTTTTTT

V: TRBV19
size: .
J: TRBJ1-2
D: .
CDR3: CASSISSDYYGYTF
DNA: TGTGCCAGTAGTATCTCGTCAGACTACTATGGCTACACCTTC

V: TRBV5-1
size: .
J: TRBJ2-7
D: .
CDR3: CASSLARNSYEQYF
DNA: TGCGCCAGCAGCTTGGCTAGAAACTCCTACGAGCAGTACTTC